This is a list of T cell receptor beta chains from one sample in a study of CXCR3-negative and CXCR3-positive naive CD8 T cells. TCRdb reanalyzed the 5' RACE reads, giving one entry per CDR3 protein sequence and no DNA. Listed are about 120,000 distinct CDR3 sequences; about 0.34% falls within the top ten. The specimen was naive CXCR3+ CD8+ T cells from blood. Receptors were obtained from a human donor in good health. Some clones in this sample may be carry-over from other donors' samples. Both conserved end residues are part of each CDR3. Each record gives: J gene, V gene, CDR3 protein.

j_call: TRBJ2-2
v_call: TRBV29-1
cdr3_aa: CSVVRDNTGELFF

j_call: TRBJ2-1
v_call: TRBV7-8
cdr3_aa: CASSSRLAYEQFF

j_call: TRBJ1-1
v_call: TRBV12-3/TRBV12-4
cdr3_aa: CASSPLNTEAFF

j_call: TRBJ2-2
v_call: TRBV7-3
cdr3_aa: CASSPGPYTGELFF

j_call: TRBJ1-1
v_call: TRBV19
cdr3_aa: CASISGITEAFF

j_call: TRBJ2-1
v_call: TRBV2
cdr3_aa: CASSFTGTRGNEQFF

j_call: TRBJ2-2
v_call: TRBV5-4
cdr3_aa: CASSLIAGAGTGELFF

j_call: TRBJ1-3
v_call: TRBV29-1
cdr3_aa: CSVVAAVEGSGNTIYF

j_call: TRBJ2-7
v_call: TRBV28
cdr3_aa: CASSLLPRLAGVTYEQYF

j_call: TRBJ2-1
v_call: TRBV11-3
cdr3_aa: CASSAASGLYNEQFF

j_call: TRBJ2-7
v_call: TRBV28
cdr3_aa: CASSYLAGGSYEQYF

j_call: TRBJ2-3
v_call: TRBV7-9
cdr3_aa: CASSLAYQEGTDTQYF

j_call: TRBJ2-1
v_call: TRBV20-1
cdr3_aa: CSARKVTSGRANEQFF

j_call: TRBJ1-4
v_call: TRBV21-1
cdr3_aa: CASSKRFDVGGINEKLFF

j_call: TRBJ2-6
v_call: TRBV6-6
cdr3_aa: CASSSTGAGANVLTF

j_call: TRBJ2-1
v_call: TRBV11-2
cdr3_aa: CASSLVVHGLYNEQFF

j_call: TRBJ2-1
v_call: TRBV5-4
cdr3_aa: CASSPTANEQFF

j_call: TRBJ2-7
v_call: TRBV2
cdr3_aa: CASRGAFYEQYF

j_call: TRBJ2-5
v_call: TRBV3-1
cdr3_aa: CASSQEGPGTGHETQYF

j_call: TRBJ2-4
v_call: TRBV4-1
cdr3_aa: CASSRLIAGDGIQYF

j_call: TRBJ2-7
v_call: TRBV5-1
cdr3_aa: CASSYTGFSYEQYF

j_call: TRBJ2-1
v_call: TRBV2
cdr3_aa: CASQEAGSYNEQFF

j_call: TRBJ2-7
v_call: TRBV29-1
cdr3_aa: CSVEQRDGLEQYF

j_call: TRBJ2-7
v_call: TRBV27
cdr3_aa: CASSLRQAYYEQYF

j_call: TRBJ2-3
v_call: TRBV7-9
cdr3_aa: CASSRREGASTDTQYF

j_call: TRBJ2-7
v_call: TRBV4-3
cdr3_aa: CASSQDMKDSSYEQYF

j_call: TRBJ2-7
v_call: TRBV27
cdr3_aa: CASSLSRFYEQYF

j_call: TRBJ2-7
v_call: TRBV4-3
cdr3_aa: CASSSGRGASEQYF

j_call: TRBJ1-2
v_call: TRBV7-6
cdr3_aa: CASSLERSSGDGYTF

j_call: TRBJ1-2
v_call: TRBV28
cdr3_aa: CASSFFRRGLHGYTF

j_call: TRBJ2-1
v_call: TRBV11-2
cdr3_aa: CASSLGATGFEQFF

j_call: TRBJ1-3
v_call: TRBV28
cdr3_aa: CAIGARTTGNTIYF

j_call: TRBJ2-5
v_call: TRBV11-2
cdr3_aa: CASSRSGAPQETPYF

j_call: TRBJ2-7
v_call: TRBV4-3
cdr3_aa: CASSPTPGHYEQYF

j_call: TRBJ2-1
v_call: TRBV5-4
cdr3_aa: CASSLGLSSVEQFF

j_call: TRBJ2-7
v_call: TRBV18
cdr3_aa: CASSPPGGGSEQYF

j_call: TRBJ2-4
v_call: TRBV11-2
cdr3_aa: CASSLDSSLILAKNIQYF

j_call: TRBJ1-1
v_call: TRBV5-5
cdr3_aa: CASSLTGNTEAFF

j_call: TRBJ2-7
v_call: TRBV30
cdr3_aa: CAWSPDSGTEQYF

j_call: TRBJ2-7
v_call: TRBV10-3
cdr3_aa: CAISETGGSSYEQYF

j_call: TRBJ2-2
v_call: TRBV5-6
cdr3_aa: CASSLLFSGRNTGELFF

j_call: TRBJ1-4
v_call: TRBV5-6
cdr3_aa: CASSLDPGLNEKLFF

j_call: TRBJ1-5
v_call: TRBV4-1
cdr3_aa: CASSGTVSNQPQHF

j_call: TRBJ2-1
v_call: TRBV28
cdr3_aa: CASSSDDSSYNEQFF

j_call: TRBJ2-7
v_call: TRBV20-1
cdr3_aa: CSAPEVVVEQYF

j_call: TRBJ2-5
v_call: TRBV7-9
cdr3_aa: CASSLVLGGFREETQYF

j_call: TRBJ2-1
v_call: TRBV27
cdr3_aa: CASSLRGASSYNEQFF

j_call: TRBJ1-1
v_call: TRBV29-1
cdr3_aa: CSVAWVGGNTEAFF

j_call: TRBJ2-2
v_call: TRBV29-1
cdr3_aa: CSVVGEAGELFF

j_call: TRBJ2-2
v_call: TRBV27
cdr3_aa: CASSSSSGYNTGELFF

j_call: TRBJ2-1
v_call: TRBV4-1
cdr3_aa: CASSQGSSIGEPNEQFF

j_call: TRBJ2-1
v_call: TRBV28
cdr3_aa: CASTRSTGVVKRGPVDEQFF

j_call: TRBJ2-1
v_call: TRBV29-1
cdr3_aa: CSVDEGAEQFF

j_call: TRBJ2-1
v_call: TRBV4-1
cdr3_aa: CASSHGEIGGNEQFF

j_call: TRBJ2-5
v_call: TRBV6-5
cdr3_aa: CASSYTEWTGHGETQYF